This TCR beta chain came from a study of radiotherapy plus CTLA-4 blockade in lung cancer (dated by TCRdb to 2017 to 2018). Context from the whole study: Objective responses occurred in around 20% of enrolled patients, and just over 30% achieved disease control.

At the junction V is shortened by 5 bases and J by 1 base, with 11 bases in between. The germline V gene encodes CDR1 SNHLY and CDR2 FYNNEI. There are 14 amino acids in the CDR3, from cysteine to phenylalanine inclusive. The kept DNA is CDR3 alone, 42 bases in frame from the first base. Broader findings and caveats from the paper: The strongest predictors of response, as reported, were early dynamic changes in blood T cell clones along with a rise in serum interferon-beta after radiation. After treatment with radiotherapy and ipilimumab, TCR clones that came from tumors expanded in the peripheral blood.

The library was built by means of the immunoSEQ multiplex PCR assay. TCRdb limited this immuneACCESS table to in-frame rearrangements with V and J called. A share of clones is missing; checked studies link under half to unresolved V genes, and the rest is unexplained. In this sample the table shows more than 40,000 clones, roughly 76% of which occur a single time. In total, the top ten clones hold around 10% of the sample. This clone was detected once. Its antigen remains undetermined. Nothing much larger sits one base from this clone, and base qualities are not available. Focal radiation therapy combined with CTLA-4 blockade (ipilimumab) was tested in patients with chemo-refractory metastatic non-small-cell lung cancer.

The source material was peripheral blood, sampled from a patient treated with radiotherapy plus ipilimumab. This chain is built from TRBV2 and TRBJ2-5; no D segment can be confidently identified. The sequence derives from a human donor with non-small cell lung cancer who had stable disease on radiotherapy plus ipilimumab. The sequence in DNA is TGTGCCAGCAGTACGGGCAGCAGCCAAGAGACCCAGTACTTC. It is translated as CASSTGSSQETQYF.